The 29 T cell receptor beta chains listed next were all sequenced from one sample in a study of cytomegalovirus exposure and HLA in healthy donors. PCR employed 60 Vbeta and 13 Jbeta primers. This table comes from immunoSEQ multiplex PCR, and its TCRdb copy is limited to in-frame clones, with some not included. This sample has 100,000 to 150,000 clones, with over 65% found just once. The sample consisted of PBMCs. These receptors came from a man younger than 30 in good health and CMV-seropositive.

CDR3 nucleotides: TGTGCCAGCAGCCGGGACAGGGAGAACTATGGCTACACCTTC. This sequence encodes CASSRDRENYGYTF. The V call is TRBV5-4, the J call TRBJ1-2; 9 bases line up with TRBD1. The CDR3 totals 14 residues. CDR1 is SGHNT, CDR2 YYREEE, per germline (reference sequence). Unmatched junction bases numbered 3, after V lost 4 bases and J lost 2 bases.

There are many counts of this clone. V is TRBV28 and J is TRBJ2-2, with D unresolved. Looked up from germline, CDR1 is MDHEN and CDR2 is SYDVKM. The CDR3 is made up of 11 amino acids. Deletions cut 6 bases from V and 14 bases from J, with 13 bases between. This CDR3 is CASSLSQVLFF. The CDR3 DNA sequence: TGTGCCAGCAGCCTAAGTCAAGTCCTGTTTTTT.

The chain uses TRBV5-1 and TRBJ2-2; TRBD2 might be the D (7 bases). Per the germline V gene, CDR1 is SGHRS and CDR2 is YFSETQ. The CDR3 totals 16 residues. V lost 5 bases, J lost 3 bases, and 17 bases lay in between. The DNA for the CDR3 is TGCGCCAGCAGTCTTGGGGGGGGCACCTACACCGGGGAGCTGTTTTTT. Translating gives CASSLGGGTYTGELFF.

The V call is TRBV2, the J call TRBJ2-5, with 7 bases aligning to TRBD1. The trim removed 4 bases at V and 5 bases at J, leaving 7 bases unmatched. This CDR3 is built from 14 residues. The germline V gene has CDR1 SNHLY and CDR2 FYNNEI. The CDR3 DNA reads TGTGCCAGCAGTGGACAGGGAGCTGGCGAGACCCAGTACTTC. Translated, it gives CASSGQGAGETQYF.

CDR3: CASSLARLAGESARGELFF. CDR3 bases: TGTGCCAGCAGCTTAGCGCGACTAGCGGGGGAATCGGCAAGGGGGGAGCTGTTTTTT. V gene TRBV7-9 combines with J gene TRBJ2-2; 12 bases line up with TRBD2. There are 19 residues in the CDR3. Germline assignment: CDR1 SEHNR and CDR2 FQNEAQ (reference sequence). After removal of 0 bases from V and 8 bases from J, the junction contained 13 bases not matched to a gene.

This clone was seen repeatedly, ten times or more. The V gene is TRBV6-5, the J gene TRBJ1-1; D not resolved. Trimming removed 0 bases at V and 0 bases at J, with 5 bases between. This CDR3 is built from 14 residues. Germline CDR1 and CDR2: MNHEY and SVGAGI. CDR3 sequence: CASSYSEMNTEAFF. CDR3 DNA: TGTGCCAGCAGTTACTCGGAGATGAACACTGAAGCTTTCTTT.

The table lists this clone with a few counts. The CDR3 loop reads CASRPPGQGDTGELFF. Here the CDR3 DNA reads TGCGCCAGCAGGCCCCCGGGACAGGGAGACACCGGGGAGCTGTTTTTT. The chain employs TRBV5-1 and TRBJ2-2, with 9 bases identical to TRBD1. V trimming: 5 bases; J trimming: 3 bases; junction bases outside the gene matches: 8. CDR1 is SGHRS, CDR2 YFSETQ, per germline. This CDR3 has 16 residues.

V gene TRBV6-5 combines with J gene TRBJ2-3; TRBD2 matches at 9 bases. Per germline, CDR1 MNHEY and CDR2 SVGAGI. The CDR3 extends over 13 amino acids. The junction had 7 bases not matched to a gene; V was cut back by 6 bases and J by 9 bases. CDR3 nucleotide sequence: TGTGCCAGCAGGGACTTTAGCGGGGGAACGCAGTATTTT. Translating gives CASRDFSGGTQYF.

The rearrangement uses TRBV5-1 and TRBJ1-2; D is undetermined. The V gene lost 2 bases and the J gene lost 7 bases, with 6 bases spanning the gap. The CDR3 runs to 11 residues. From germline, CDR1 is SGHRS and CDR2 YFSETQ. The CDR3 nucleotides read TGCGCCAGCAGCTTAGAGGGTGGCTACACCTTC. As protein: CASSLEGGYTF.

The table lists this clone with a few counts. V gene TRBV5-4 combines with J gene TRBJ2-5; 7 bases line up with TRBD2. The V segment lost 0 bases and the J segment 2 bases; nucleotides outside the gene matches: 7. Germline V CDR1 and CDR2: SGHNT, YYREEE (reference sequence). The CDR3 sequence is 16 residues long. CDR3 sequence: CASSLGLAELQETQYF. DNA for the CDR3: TGTGCCAGCAGCTTGGGTCTAGCGGAGTTACAAGAGACCCAGTACTTC.

The CDR3 is CASSLRGIYNEQFF. The CDR3 DNA is TGTGCCAGCAGTTTGCGGGGAATCTACAATGAGCAGTTCTTC. The chain employs TRBV27 and TRBJ2-1; D might be TRBD2 (6 bases). CDR1 and CDR2 (germline): MNHEY, SMNVEV (reference sequence). The CDR3 sequence is 14 residues long. Deletions cut 3 bases from V and 3 bases from J, with 9 bases between.

The V gene is TRBV19, the J gene TRBJ1-2; 7 bases fit TRBD1. Germline CDR1 and CDR2: LNHDA and SQIVND (reference sequence). V was pared by 3 bases and J by 4 bases, with 5 bases of the junction left unmatched. The CDR3 length is 14 residues. CDR3 protein: CASSIPPGGYGYTF. The CDR3 bases are TGTGCCAGTAGTATCCCTCCAGGGGGCTATGGCTACACCTTC.

This clone was detected once. An end of the junction does not agree with germline; a read error may underlie this. The chain uses TRBV5-4 and TRBJ2-3; TRBD2 matches at 8 bases. There are 12 residues in the CDR3. Germline V gives CDR1 SGHNT, CDR2 YYREEE (reference sequence). CDR3 region: CASSLLGLAVLF. CDR3 sequence (DNA): TGTGCCAGCAGCTTGCTAGGACTAGCAGTTTTATTT.

This chain uses TRBV18 with TRBJ2-5; 7 bases agree with TRBD2. The CDR3 is made up of 14 amino acids. Germline lookup yields CDR1 KGHSH and CDR2 LQKENI. After removal of 2 bases from V and 2 bases from J, the junction contained 2 bases not matched to a gene. CDR3 DNA: TGTGCCAGCTCACCAGGAGCGGGGCAAGAGACCCAGTACTTC. The encoded protein is CASSPGAGQETQYF. The whole variable domain, remainder taken from reference TRBV18 and TRBJ2-5, is NAGVMQNPRHLVRRRGQEARLRCSPMKGHSHVYWYRQLPEEGLKFMVYLQKENIIDESGMPKERFSAEFPKEGPSILRIQQVVRGDSAAYFCASSPGAGQETQYFGPGTRLLVL.

The V and J genes are TRBV10-1 and TRBJ2-5; 13 nucleotides match TRBD2. Germline V gene sequence: CDR1 WNHNN, CDR2 SYGVQD (reference sequence). The CDR3 consists of 14 residues. Trimming cost V 6 bases and J 5 bases; bases outside gene matches: 3. CDR3 sequence: CASSGTSGDETQYF. CDR3 in DNA: TGCGCCAGCAGCGGGACTAGCGGGGACGAGACCCAGTACTTC.

The V call is TRBV19, the J call TRBJ1-3; no reliable D call. The CDR3 runs to 17 residues. In germline, CDR1 is LNHDA, CDR2 SQIVND (reference sequence). The V end lost 0 bases, the J end lost 0 bases, and 12 bases lay between the germline ends. The CDR3 region has the DNA TGTGCCAGTAGTATAGACCACGCGCCTTACTCTGGAAACACCATATATTTT. Translated, it gives CASSIDHAPYSGNTIYF.

The V gene is TRBV5-1, the J gene TRBJ1-3; 7 bases map to TRBD1. Germline CDR1 and CDR2: SGHRS and YFSETQ. V gave up 3 bases and J gave up 1 base; unmatched junction bases: 4. This CDR3 has 15 amino acids. In nucleotides, the CDR3 is TGCGCCAGCAGCTGGGAACAGGGGTCTGGAAACACCATATATTTT. This encodes CASSWEQGSGNTIYF.

The J gene is TRBJ2-7, the V gene TRBV30, with TRBD2 as a possible D gene (6 bases). The length of the CDR3 is 11 residues. From germline, CDR1 is GTSNPN and CDR2 SVGIG (reference sequence). This chain's CDR3 is CAWGTAYEQYF. For the CDR3, the DNA is TGTGCTTGGGGGACTGCCTACGAGCAGTACTTC.

This clone was counted once. The chain combines TRBV4-1 with TRBJ2-2; 10 bases fit TRBD2. V dropped 3 bases and J dropped 6; count of bases not matched to a gene: 10. The germline gives CDR1 MGHRA, CDR2 YSYEKL. The CDR3 has 17 amino acids. The DNA for the CDR3 is TGCGCCAGCAGCCATAGGCTAGCGGGAGTCGAGGCCGGGGAGCTGTTTTTT. This encodes CASSHRLAGVEAGELFF.

The chain recombines TRBV18 with TRBJ2-7, with D uncertain. The CDR3 has 16 residues. The ends were cut back, 4 bases at V and 0 bases at J, with 16 bases in the middle. Germline V gene sequence: CDR1 KGHSH, CDR2 LQKENI. The CDR3 spells CASSLGDIFGSYEQYF. Here the CDR3 DNA reads TGTGCCAGCTCACTGGGCGACATCTTTGGCTCCTACGAGCAGTACTTC. Drawing the rest from reference TRBV18 and TRBJ2-7, the complete variable domain is NAGVMQNPRHLVRRRGQEARLRCSPMKGHSHVYWYRQLPEEGLKFMVYLQKENIIDESGMPKERFSAEFPKEGPSILRIQQVVRGDSAAYFCASSLGDIFGSYEQYFGPGTRLTVT.

The chain has TRBV5-8 and TRBJ2-7; 10 nucleotides agree with TRBD2. CDR3 length: 15 residues. Germline assignment: CDR1 SGHTS and CDR2 YDEGEE. J was trimmed by 7 bases and V by 4 bases; bases with no gene match: 11. The CDR3 region is CASSPEGLAAEEQYF. Here the CDR3 DNA reads TGTGCCAGCAGCCCGGAAGGACTAGCGGCGGAGGAGCAGTACTTC.

This clone occurred once. The chain employs TRBV11-2 and TRBJ2-1; 7 bases align to TRBD2. The CDR3 is made up of 16 amino acids. V trimming: 0 bases; J trimming: 6 bases; junction bases outside the gene matches: 8. Germline assignment: CDR1 SGHAT and CDR2 FQNNGV. Written as DNA, the CDR3 is TGTGCCAGCAGCTTAGATGGGAGGGCGGTTGGCAATGAGCAGTTCTTC. Translating gives CASSLDGRAVGNEQFF.

The V and J genes are TRBV9 and TRBJ2-3; possibly TRBD2 for D (6 bases). V was clipped by 3 bases and J by 1 base, with 12 bases between them. CDR3 length equals 15 residues. CDR1 SGDLS and CDR2 YYNGEE come from the germline V gene. The CDR3 coding sequence is TGTGCCAGCAGCGATTGGGGAGGAGGCACAGATACGCAGTATTTT. It translates to CASSDWGGGTDTQYF.

The rearrangement joins TRBV19 to TRBJ1-1; the match to TRBD1 covers 9 bases. The ends lost 4 bases at V and 4 bases at J; junction bases unmatched: 7. The V gene's germline CDR1 is LNHDA and CDR2 SQIVND (reference sequence). The CDR3 sequence is 15 residues long. DNA for the CDR3: TGTGCCAGTAGTACCCCGGACAGGGGAGGCACTGAAGCTTTCTTT. Translation: CASSTPDRGGTEAFF.

A single count supports this clone. The chain couples TRBV6-1 to TRBJ2-5; possible D gene TRBD1, 6 bases. Trimming removed 4 bases at V and 5 bases at J, with 14 bases between. Per germline, CDR1 MNHNS and CDR2 SASEGT. This CDR3 region has 14 residues. CDR3 in amino acids: CASSVRQAGETQYF. The CDR3 DNA is TGTGCCAGCAGTGTTAGACAGGCAGGGGAGACCCAGTACTTC.

This rearrangement joins TRBV10-3 to TRBJ2-2; a weak D match, TRBD1 (6 bases). V gave up 6 bases and J gave up 7 bases, with 12 bases separating them. Germline lookup yields CDR1 ENHRY and CDR2 SYGVKD. The CDR3 has 13 residues. In DNA, the CDR3 is TGTGCCATCAGAACAGGGCCCGGCGGGGAGCTGTTTTTT. Its translation: CAIRTGPGGELFF.

The sample holds a few counts of this clone. The chain employs TRBV9 and TRBJ2-3; D unresolved. The CDR3 loop spans 15 amino acids. Trimming took 3 bases from V and 2 from J, leaving 13 bases between them. Germline V gives CDR1 SGDLS, CDR2 YYNGEE. This CDR3 reads CASSATDWYTDTQYF. The CDR3 nucleotides read TGTGCCAGCAGCGCCACCGACTGGTACACAGATACGCAGTATTTT. Using reference TRBV9 and TRBJ2-3 for the parts outside the CDR3, the full variable domain is DSGVTQTPKHLITATGQRVTLRCSPRSGDLSVYWYQQSLDQGLQFLIQYYNGEERAKGNILERFSAQQFPDLHSELNLSSLELGDSALYFCASSATDWYTDTQYFGPGTRLTVL.

CDR3 sequence (DNA): TGTGCCAGCAGCTTGGGGGGGCCGGACTCTGGCTACACCTTC. It codes for CASSLGGPDSGYTF. This chain uses TRBV5-6 with TRBJ1-2; tentative D call: TRBD1 (6 bases). Germline loops: CDR1 SGHDT, CDR2 YYEEEE. This CDR3 is built from 14 residues. Deletions cut 0 bases from V and 7 bases from J, with 13 bases between.

This clone appeared once. The chain carries TRBV7-6 and TRBJ2-2; D perhaps matches TRBD1 (6 bases). V lost 5 bases and J 6 bases, leaving 13 bases between the germline ends. This CDR3 comprises 14 residues. From germline, CDR1 is SGHVS and CDR2 FNYEAQ. Written as DNA, the CDR3 is TGTGCCAGCAGCCTCAGACAGGATCCCGGGGAGCTGTTTTTT. It yields the protein CASSLRQDPGELFF.